The text below deals with one T cell receptor beta chain. The V segment lost 1 base and the J segment 2 bases; nucleotides outside the gene matches: 10. Germline lookup yields CDR1 SGDLS and CDR2 YYNGEE. The CDR3 loop spans 18 amino acids. The assay was immunoSEQ multiplex PCR, and TCRdb's table has in-frame clones only and misses some. The data show some 49,000 clones, with under 95% seen just once and about 20% held by the top ten. The source of the sample is a study of blood T cell repertoires in COVID-19. Across the whole study: Nucleic acid was either cDNA or gDNA, and it came from T cells, B-cell-depleted T cells, or PBMCs.

This receptor was taken from a man between 65 and 79 years old with active COVID-19. The rearrangement links TRBV9 to TRBJ2-2, with 8 bases aligning to TRBD2. Input material: peripheral blood. CDR3 sequence: CASSVSGELAVNTGELFF. The CDR3, as DNA: TGTGCCAGCAGCGTATCTGGAGAACTAGCGGTTAACACCGGGGAGCTGTTTTTT.